The clone carrying this T cell receptor (beta chain) was picked up one time. Using immunoSEQ multiplex PCR, the repertoire was profiled, and TCRdb retains in-frame clones only, with some absent. The sample records 120,000 or so clones, around 85% being singletons. The data derive from a study of blood T cell repertoires in COVID-19. The source of this sequence is a woman in her fifties or sixties with acute or convalescent COVID-19. The sample comprised peripheral blood.

CDR3 coding DNA: TGCGCCAGCAGCTTGACGGAGCGTGGCTACACCTTC. Its translation is CASSLTERGYTF. V is TRBV5-1 and J is TRBJ1-2; D is uncertain. In germline, CDR1 is SGHRS, CDR2 YFSETQ. V lost 1 base, J lost 7 bases, and 8 bases lay in between. This CDR3 has 12 residues.